The subject of this entry is one TCR beta chain. This CDR3 is 15 amino acids long. Trimming removed 2 bases from V and 2 bases from J, with 13 bases in between. Germline V gene sequence: CDR1 SGHVS, CDR2 FNYEAQ. Constant-segment-primed 5'RACE gave TCR alpha and TCR beta cDNA libraries with sample barcodes and UMIs. TCRdb analysed the 5' RACE reads with MiXCR anew, one entry per CDR3 protein. The data show some 88,000 distinct CDR3 sequences, 25% seen once. The sample is drawn from a study of T-cell memory formation after mild COVID-19. Overall study: Clustering of TCRs was largely donor specific.

This TCR was sampled from a man between 18 and 35 years old who had mild COVID-19 (a few samples of this study predate the infection). Cell type and time point are not known. Source material: PBMCs or a T cell subset sorted from them (not recorded which). The rearrangement links TRBV7-6 to TRBJ2-7; D ambiguous. In nucleotides, the CDR3 is TGTGCCAGCAGCTTATACGGCGGCGCCACCTACGAGCAGTACGTC. It translates to CASSLYGGATYEQYV.